These T cell receptor beta chains were read from a single sample in a study of blood T cell repertoires in COVID-19. Method: immunoSEQ multiplex PCR; TCRdb's copy keeps in-frame clones and lacks some. The sample records about 280,000 clones, about 80% being singletons. What was sequenced was peripheral blood. These receptors came from a woman in her fifties or sixties who had recovered from COVID-19. Both conserved end residues are part of each CDR3. A D gene is named only where the DNA matches it firmly. Clone sizes are given selectively: once, few, many, or a class where the clone is expanded.

CDR3 length: 17; clone size: NA; J gene: TRBJ1-6; D gene: TRBD1; V gene: TRBV11-2; CDR3 DNA: TGTGCCAGCAGCCTCCCGAGGGGGCGCGGGTATAATTCACCCCTCCACTTT; CDR3 protein: CASSLPRGRGYNSPLHF
CDR3 length: 13; clone size: NA; J gene: TRBJ2-5; D gene: NA; V gene: TRBV10-3; CDR3 DNA: TGTGCCATCAGTTTTCTAGAACAAGAGACCCAGTACTTC; CDR3 protein: CAISFLEQETQYF
CDR3 length: 20; clone size: NA; J gene: TRBJ1-4; D gene: TRBD1; V gene: TRBV27; CDR3 DNA: TGTGCCAGCAGTTGGAGTCCGGGACAGGGATTCACGGACCCAAATGAAAAACTGTTTTTT; CDR3 protein: CASSWSPGQGFTDPNEKLFF
CDR3 length: 14; clone size: NA; J gene: TRBJ2-3; D gene: TRBD2; V gene: TRBV28; CDR3 DNA: TGTGCCAGCAGTTTGTCCAGGGAGGGTATTTCGCAGTATTTT; CDR3 protein: CASSLSREGISQYF
CDR3 length: 15; clone size: NA; J gene: TRBJ1-6; D gene: TRBD1; V gene: TRBV7-2; CDR3 DNA: TGTGCCAGCAGCTTAGACTTGGGATTAGGGGACAGGTTCCACTTT; CDR3 protein: CASSLDLGLGDRFHF
CDR3 length: 18; clone size: NA; J gene: TRBJ1-6; D gene: NA; V gene: TRBV3-1/TRBV3-2; CDR3 DNA: TGTGCCAGCAGCCAAGGGCCAGGGCGCCAAACCTATAATTCACCCCTCCACTTT; CDR3 protein: CASSQGPGRQTYNSPLHF
CDR3 length: 13; clone size: NA; J gene: TRBJ2-3; D gene: NA; V gene: TRBV7-2; CDR3 DNA: TGTGCCAGCAGCTTCAAGGGGACAGATACGCAGTATTTT; CDR3 protein: CASSFKGTDTQYF
CDR3 length: 13; clone size: once; J gene: TRBJ1-2; D gene: NA; V gene: TRBV6-2/TRBV6-3; CDR3 DNA: TGTGCCAGCAGTTACCGTCCCGGCTATGGCTACACCTTC; CDR3 protein: CASSYRPGYGYTF
CDR3 length: 16; clone size: NA; J gene: TRBJ2-2; D gene: TRBD2; V gene: TRBV27; CDR3 DNA: TGTGCCAGCAGTTCACTAGCGGCCGCGAACACCGGGGAGCTGTTTTTT; CDR3 protein: CASSSLAAANTGELFF
CDR3 length: 18; clone size: NA; J gene: TRBJ2-3; D gene: NA; V gene: TRBV6-1; CDR3 DNA: TGTGCCAGCAGTGAAATGAGTCAGGGGGGCCCTAGCACAGATACGCAGTATTTT; CDR3 protein: CASSEMSQGGPSTDTQYF
CDR3 length: 12; clone size: NA; J gene: TRBJ1-2; D gene: NA; V gene: TRBV18; CDR3 DNA: TGTGCCAGCTCCCTTAGGGACTCTGGCTACACCTTC; CDR3 protein: CASSLRDSGYTF
CDR3 length: 13; clone size: NA; J gene: TRBJ2-7; D gene: TRBD1; V gene: TRBV5-1; CDR3 DNA: TGCGCCAGCAGCTCCGGGACAGGGAGGGAGCAGTACTTC; CDR3 protein: CASSSGTGREQYF
CDR3 length: 15; clone size: NA; J gene: TRBJ1-4; D gene: NA; V gene: TRBV27; CDR3 DNA: TGTGCCAGCAGGTTTAGTATGGCAGGGGAAGAAAAACTGTTTTTT; CDR3 protein: CASRFSMAGEEKLFF
CDR3 length: 15; clone size: few; J gene: TRBJ2-2; D gene: TRBD2; V gene: TRBV3-1/TRBV3-2; CDR3 DNA: TGTGCCAGCAGCCCTAGCGGGGGGGCCACCGGGGAGCTGTTTTTT; CDR3 protein: CASSPSGGATGELFF
CDR3 length: 13; clone size: NA; J gene: TRBJ2-7; D gene: TRBD2; V gene: TRBV7-2; CDR3 DNA: TGTGCCAGCAGCTACGAACCGGGGGGGCGGCTGTACTTC; CDR3 protein: CASSYEPGGRLYF
CDR3 length: 12; clone size: NA; J gene: TRBJ2-3; D gene: NA; V gene: TRBV11-2; CDR3 DNA: TGTGCCAGCAGCATATACACAGATACGCAGTATTTT; CDR3 protein: CASSIYTDTQYF
CDR3 length: 16; clone size: NA; J gene: TRBJ2-1; D gene: TRBD2; V gene: TRBV19; CDR3 DNA: TGTGCCAGTAGATGGGGGGTGGGACTAGCGGGTTCTGGGCAGTTCTTC; CDR3 protein: CASRWGVGLAGSGQFF
CDR3 length: 15; clone size: NA; J gene: TRBJ2-5; D gene: TRBD2; V gene: TRBV7-2; CDR3 DNA: TGTGCCAGCAGCCCTCGGACTAGCGGCCAAGAGACCCAGTACTTC; CDR3 protein: CASSPRTSGQETQYF
CDR3 length: 15; clone size: NA; J gene: TRBJ2-7; D gene: TRBD1; V gene: TRBV28; CDR3 DNA: TGTGCCAGCAGGCTGGACAGGGGGCCCCCCTACGAGCAGTACTTC; CDR3 protein: CASRLDRGPPYEQYF
CDR3 length: 14; clone size: NA; J gene: TRBJ2-7; D gene: TRBD1; V gene: TRBV4-3; CDR3 DNA: TGCGCCAGCAGCCCAGGGACAGGCAGGTACGAGCAGTACTTC; CDR3 protein: CASSPGTGRYEQYF
CDR3 length: 14; clone size: NA; J gene: TRBJ1-4; D gene: TRBD1; V gene: TRBV3-1/TRBV3-2; CDR3 DNA: TGTGCCAGCAGCCCACAGGGGGGTAGGGAAAAACTGTTTTTT; CDR3 protein: CASSPQGGREKLFF
CDR3 length: 14; clone size: NA; J gene: TRBJ2-5; D gene: TRBD2; V gene: TRBV28; CDR3 DNA: TGTGCCAGCAGTGTGCAAGGACTAGAAGAGACCCAGTACTTC; CDR3 protein: CASSVQGLEETQYF
CDR3 length: 15; clone size: NA; J gene: TRBJ1-5; D gene: TRBD1; V gene: TRBV28; CDR3 DNA: TGTGCCAGCAGTCCACGACAGGGAAGGGGTCAGCCCCAGCATTTT; CDR3 protein: CASSPRQGRGQPQHF
CDR3 length: 13; clone size: NA; J gene: TRBJ1-6; D gene: NA; V gene: TRBV27; CDR3 DNA: TGTGCCAGTTCCGGGAATTATAATTCACCCCTCCACTTT; CDR3 protein: CASSGNYNSPLHF
CDR3 length: 15; clone size: NA; J gene: TRBJ2-5; D gene: NA; V gene: TRBV2; CDR3 DNA: TGTGCCAGCAGTAAGACAGCAGGTGGGAAAGAGACCCAGTACTTC; CDR3 protein: CASSKTAGGKETQYF
CDR3 length: 14; clone size: NA; J gene: TRBJ2-7; D gene: NA; V gene: TRBV24-1; CDR3 DNA: TGTGCCACCAGTGAATCAGGGGCCTCCTACGAGCAGTACTTC; CDR3 protein: CATSESGASYEQYF